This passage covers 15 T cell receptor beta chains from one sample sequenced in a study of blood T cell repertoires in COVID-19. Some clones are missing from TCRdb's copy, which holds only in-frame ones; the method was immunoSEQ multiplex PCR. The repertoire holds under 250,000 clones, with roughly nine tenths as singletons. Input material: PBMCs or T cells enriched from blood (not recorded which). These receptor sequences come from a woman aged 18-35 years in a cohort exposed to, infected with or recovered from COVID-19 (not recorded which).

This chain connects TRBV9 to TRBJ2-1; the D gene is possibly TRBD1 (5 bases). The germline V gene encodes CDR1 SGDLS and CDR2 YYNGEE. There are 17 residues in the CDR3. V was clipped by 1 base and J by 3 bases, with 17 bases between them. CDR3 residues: CASSVSESSRGYNEQFF. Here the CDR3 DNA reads TGTGCCAGCAGCGTAAGTGAATCCAGTAGGGGCTACAATGAGCAGTTCTTC.

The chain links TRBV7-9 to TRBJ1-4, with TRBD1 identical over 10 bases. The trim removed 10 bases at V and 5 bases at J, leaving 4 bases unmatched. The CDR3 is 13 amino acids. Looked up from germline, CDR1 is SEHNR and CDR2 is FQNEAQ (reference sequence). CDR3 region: CANGGQGNEKLFF. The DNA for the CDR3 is TGTGCCAACGGGGGACAGGGGAATGAAAAACTGTTTTTT. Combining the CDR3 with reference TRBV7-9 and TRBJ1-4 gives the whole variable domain DTGVSQNPRHKITKRGQNVTFRCDPISEHNRLYWYRQTLGQGPEFLTYFQNEAQLEKSRLLSDRFSAERPKGSFSTLEIQRTEQGDSAMYLCANGGQGNEKLFFGSGTQLSVL.

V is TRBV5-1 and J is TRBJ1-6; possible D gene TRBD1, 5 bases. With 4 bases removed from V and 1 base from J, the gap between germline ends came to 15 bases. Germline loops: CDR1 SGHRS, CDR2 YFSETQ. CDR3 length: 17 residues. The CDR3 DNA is TGCGCCAGCAGCCTCGCGGGGGGGGGTTCCTATAATTCACCCCTCCACTTT. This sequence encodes CASSLAGGGSYNSPLHF.

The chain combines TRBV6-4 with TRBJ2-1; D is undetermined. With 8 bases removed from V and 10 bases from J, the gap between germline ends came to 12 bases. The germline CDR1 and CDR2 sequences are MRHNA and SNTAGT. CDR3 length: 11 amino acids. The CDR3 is CASPESREQFF. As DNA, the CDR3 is TGTGCCAGCCCCGAGAGCCGGGAGCAGTTCTTC.

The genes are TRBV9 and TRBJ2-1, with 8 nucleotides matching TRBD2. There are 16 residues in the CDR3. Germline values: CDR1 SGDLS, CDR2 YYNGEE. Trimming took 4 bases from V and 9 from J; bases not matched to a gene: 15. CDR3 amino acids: CASSQRPTQTSVEQFF. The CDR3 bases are TGTGCCAGCAGCCAACGCCCCACACAGACTAGCGTTGAGCAGTTCTTC. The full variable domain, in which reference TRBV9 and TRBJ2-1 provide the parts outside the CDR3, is DSGVTQTPKHLITATGQRVTLRCSPRSGDLSVYWYQQSLDQGLQFLIQYYNGEERAKGNILERFSAQQFPDLHSELNLSSLELGDSALYFCASSQRPTQTSVEQFFGPGTRLTVL.

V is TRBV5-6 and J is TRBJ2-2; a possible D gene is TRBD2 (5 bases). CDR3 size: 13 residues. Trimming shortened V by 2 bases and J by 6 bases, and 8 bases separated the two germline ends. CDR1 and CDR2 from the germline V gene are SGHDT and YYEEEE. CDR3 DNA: TGTGCCAGCAGCTTTACGGGGTCCGGGGAGCTGTTTTTT. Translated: CASSFTGSGELFF. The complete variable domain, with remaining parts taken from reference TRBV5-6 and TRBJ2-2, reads DAGVTQSPTHLIKTRGQQVTLRCSPKSGHDTVSWYQQALGQGPQFIFQYYEEEERQRGNFPDRFSGHQFPNYSSELNVNALLLGDSALYLCASSFTGSGELFFGEGSRLTVL.

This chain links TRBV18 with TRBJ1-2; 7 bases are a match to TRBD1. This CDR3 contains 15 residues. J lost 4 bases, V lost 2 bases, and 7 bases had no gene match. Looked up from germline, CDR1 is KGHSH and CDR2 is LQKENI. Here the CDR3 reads CASSPFQGVLYGYTF. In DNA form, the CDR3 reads TGTGCCAGCTCACCATTCCAGGGGGTCCTCTATGGCTACACCTTC.

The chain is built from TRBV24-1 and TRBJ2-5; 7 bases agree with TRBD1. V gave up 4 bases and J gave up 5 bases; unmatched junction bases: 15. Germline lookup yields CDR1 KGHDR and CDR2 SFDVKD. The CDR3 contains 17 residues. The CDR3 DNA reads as TGTGCCACCAGTGACCGTACACTAGGGGGCTTAATCGAGACCCAGTACTTC. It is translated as CATSDRTLGGLIETQYF.

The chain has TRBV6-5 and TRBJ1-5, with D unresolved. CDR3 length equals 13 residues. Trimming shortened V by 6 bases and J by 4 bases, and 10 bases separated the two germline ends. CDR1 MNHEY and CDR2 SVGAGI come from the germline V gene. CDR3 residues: CASSQVVNQPQHF. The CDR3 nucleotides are TGTGCCAGCAGCCAGGTCGTAAATCAGCCCCAGCATTTT.

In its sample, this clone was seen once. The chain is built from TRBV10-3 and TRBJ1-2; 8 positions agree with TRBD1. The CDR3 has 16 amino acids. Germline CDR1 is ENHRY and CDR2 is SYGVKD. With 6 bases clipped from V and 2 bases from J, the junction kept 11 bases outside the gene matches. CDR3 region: CAISPGQATRNYGYTF. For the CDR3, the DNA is TGTGCCATCAGCCCGGGACAGGCTACGCGGAACTATGGCTACACCTTC.

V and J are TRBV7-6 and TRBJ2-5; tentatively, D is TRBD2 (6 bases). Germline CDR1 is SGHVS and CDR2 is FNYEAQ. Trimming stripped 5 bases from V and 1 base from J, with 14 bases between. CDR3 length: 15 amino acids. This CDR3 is CASSTVEGLQETQYF. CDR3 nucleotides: TGTGCCAGCAGCACTGTGGAGGGCCTCCAAGAGACCCAGTACTTC. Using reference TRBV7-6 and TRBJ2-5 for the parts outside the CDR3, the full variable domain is GAGVSQSPRYKVTKRGQDVALRCDPISGHVSLYWYRQALGQGPEFLTYFNYEAQQDKSGLPNDRFSAERPEGSISTLTIQRTEQRDSAMYRCASSTVEGLQETQYFGPGTRLLVL.

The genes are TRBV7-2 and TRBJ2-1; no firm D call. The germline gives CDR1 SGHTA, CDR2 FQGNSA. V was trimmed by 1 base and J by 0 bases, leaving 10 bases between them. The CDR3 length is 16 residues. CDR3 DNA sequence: TGTGCCAGCAGCTTAGGTCCAATTAGCTCCTACAATGAGCAGTTCTTC. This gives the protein CASSLGPISSYNEQFF. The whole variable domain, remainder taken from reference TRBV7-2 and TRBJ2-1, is GAGVSQSPSNKVTEKGKDVELRCDPISGHTALYWYRQSLGQGLEFLIYFQGNSAPDKSGLPSDRFSAERTGGSVSTLTIQRTQQEDSAVYLCASSLGPISSYNEQFFGPGTRLTVL.

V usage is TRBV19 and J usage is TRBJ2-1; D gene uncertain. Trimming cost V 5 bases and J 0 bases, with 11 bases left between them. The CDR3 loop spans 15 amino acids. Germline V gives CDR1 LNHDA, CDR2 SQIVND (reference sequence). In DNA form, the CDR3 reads TGTGCCAGTAGTTCGTCCGTGAGCTCCTACAATGAGCAGTTCTTC. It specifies CASSSSVSSYNEQFF.

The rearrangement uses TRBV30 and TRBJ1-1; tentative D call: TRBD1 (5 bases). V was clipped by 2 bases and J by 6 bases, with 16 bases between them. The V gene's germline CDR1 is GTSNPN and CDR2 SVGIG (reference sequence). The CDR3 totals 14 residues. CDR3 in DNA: TGTGCCTGGAGTAAGGGTCTCGGGGGAGCTGAAGCTTTCTTT. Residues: CAWSKGLGGAEAFF.

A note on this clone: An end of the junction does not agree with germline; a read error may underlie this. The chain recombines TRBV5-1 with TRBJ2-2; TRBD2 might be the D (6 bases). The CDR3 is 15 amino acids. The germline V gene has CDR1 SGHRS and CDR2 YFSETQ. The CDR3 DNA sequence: TGCGCCAGCAACTTGGGGAGGTCGAACACCGGGGAGCTGTTTTTT. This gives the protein CASNLGRSNTGELFF.